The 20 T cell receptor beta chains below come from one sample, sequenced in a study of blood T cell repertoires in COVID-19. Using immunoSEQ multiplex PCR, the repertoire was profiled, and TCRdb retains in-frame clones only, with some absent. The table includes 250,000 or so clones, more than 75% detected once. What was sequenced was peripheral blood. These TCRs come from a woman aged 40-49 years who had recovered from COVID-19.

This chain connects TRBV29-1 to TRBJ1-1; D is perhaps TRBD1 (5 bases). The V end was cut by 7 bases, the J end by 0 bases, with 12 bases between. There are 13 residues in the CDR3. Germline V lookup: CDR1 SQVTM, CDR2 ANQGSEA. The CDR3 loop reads CSAPTEMNTEAFF. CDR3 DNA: TGCAGCGCGCCGACAGAGATGAACACTGAAGCTTTCTTT.

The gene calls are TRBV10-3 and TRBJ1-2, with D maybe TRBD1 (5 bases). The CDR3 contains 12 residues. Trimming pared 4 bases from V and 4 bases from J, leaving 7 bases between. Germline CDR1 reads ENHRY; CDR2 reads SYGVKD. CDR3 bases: TGTGCCATCAGTGGGGGCAGCTATGGCTACACCTTC. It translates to CAISGGSYGYTF.

The CDR3 here is CASSRQGRTDTQYF. Here the CDR3 DNA reads TGTGCCAGTAGCAGACAGGGGCGCACAGATACGCAGTATTTT. The chain is built from TRBV19 and TRBJ2-3; 8 bases agree with TRBD1. CDR1 is LNHDA and CDR2 is SQIVND in the germline V gene (reference sequence). The V gene end was trimmed by 6 bases and the J gene end by 1 base; junction bases not matched to a gene: 3. The CDR3 runs 14 residues.

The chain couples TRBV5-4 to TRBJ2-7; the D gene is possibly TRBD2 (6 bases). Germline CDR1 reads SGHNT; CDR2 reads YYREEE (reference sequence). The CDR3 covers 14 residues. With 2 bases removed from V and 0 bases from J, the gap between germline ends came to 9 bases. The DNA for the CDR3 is TGTGCCAGCAGCTTAGGCGGGAACTCCTACGAGCAGTACTTC. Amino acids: CASSLGGNSYEQYF.

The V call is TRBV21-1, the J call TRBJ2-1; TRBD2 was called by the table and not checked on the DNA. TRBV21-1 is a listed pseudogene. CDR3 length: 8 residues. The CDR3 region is CARGGQFF. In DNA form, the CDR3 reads TGTGCCAGGGGGGGGCAGTTCTTC.

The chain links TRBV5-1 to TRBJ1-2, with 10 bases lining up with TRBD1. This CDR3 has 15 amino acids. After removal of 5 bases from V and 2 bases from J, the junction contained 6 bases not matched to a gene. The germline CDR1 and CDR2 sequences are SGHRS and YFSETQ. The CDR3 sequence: CASRRGTGDNYGYTF. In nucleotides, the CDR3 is TGCGCCAGCAGACGAGGGACAGGGGACAACTATGGCTACACCTTC. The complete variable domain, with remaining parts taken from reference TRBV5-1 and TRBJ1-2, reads KAGVTQTPRYLIKTRGQQVTLSCSPISGHRSVSWYQQTPGQGLQFLFEYFSETQRNKGNFPGRFSGRQFSNSRSEMNVSTLELGDSALYLCASRRGTGDNYGYTFGSGTRLTVV.

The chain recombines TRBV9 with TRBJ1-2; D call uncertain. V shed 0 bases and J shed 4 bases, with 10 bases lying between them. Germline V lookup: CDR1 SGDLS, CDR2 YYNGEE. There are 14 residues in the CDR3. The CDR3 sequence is CASSVGWSTYGYTF. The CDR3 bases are TGTGCCAGCAGCGTAGGATGGTCTACCTATGGCTACACCTTC.

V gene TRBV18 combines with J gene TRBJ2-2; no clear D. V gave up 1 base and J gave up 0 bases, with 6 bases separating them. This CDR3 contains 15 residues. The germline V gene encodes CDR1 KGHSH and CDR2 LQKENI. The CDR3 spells CASSPLASNTGELFF. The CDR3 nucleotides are TGTGCCAGCTCACCACTAGCTTCGAACACCGGGGAGCTGTTTTTT.

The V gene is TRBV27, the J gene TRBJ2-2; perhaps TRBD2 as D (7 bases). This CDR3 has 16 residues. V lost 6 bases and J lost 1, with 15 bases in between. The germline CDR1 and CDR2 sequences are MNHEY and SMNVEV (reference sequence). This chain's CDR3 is CASRGGASGNTGELFF. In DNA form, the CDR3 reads TGTGCCAGCAGGGGGGGGGCTAGCGGGAACACCGGGGAGCTGTTTTTT.

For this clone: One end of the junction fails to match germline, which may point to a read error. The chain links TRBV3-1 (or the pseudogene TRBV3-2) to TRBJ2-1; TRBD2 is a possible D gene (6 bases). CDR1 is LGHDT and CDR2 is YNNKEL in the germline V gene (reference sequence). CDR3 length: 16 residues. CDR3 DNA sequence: TGTGCCAGCAGCCAAGACCTGGGTAGTGGGGGGAAAAGGCGGGTCTTC. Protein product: CASSQDLGSGGKRRVF.

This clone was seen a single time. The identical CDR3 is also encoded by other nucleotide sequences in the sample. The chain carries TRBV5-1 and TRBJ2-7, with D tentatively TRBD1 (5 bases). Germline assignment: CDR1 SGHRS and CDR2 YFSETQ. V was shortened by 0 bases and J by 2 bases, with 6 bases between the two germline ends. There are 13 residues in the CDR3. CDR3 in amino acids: CASSLGGTYEQYF. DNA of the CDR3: TGCGCCAGCAGCTTGGGGGGCACCTACGAGCAGTACTTC.

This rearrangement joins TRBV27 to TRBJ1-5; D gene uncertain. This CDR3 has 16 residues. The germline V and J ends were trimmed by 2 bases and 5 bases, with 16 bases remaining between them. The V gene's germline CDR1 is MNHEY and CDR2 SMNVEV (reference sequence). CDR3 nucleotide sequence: TGTGCCAGCAGTTTAAGCCCTTGGTCCGGGGATCAGCCCCAGCATTTT. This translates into CASSLSPWSGDQPQHF.

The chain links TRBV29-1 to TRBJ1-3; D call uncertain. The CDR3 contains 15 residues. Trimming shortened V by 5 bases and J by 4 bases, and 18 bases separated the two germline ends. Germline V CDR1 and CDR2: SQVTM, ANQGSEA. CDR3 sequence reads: CSVSWSSGLGNTIYF. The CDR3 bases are TGCAGCGTTAGTTGGTCCTCGGGGTTGGGAAACACCATATATTTT.

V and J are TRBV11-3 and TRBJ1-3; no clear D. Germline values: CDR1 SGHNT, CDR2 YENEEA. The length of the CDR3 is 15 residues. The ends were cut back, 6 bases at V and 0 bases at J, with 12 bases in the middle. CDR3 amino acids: CASSRAGGSGNTIYF. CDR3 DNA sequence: TGTGCCAGCAGTCGAGCGGGCGGCTCTGGAAACACCATATATTTT.

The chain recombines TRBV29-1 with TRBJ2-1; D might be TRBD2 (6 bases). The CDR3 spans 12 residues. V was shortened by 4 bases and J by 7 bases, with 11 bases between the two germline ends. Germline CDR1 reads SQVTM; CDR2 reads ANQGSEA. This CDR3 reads CSVGWGGNEQFF. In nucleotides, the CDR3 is TGCAGCGTTGGGTGGGGAGGTAATGAGCAGTTCTTC.

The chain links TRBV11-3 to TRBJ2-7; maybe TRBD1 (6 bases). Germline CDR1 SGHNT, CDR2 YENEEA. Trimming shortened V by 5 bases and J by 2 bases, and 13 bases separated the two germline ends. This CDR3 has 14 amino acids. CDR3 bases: TGTGCCAGCAGCCACCGGGACACACCCTACGAGCAGTACTTC. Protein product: CASSHRDTPYEQYF.

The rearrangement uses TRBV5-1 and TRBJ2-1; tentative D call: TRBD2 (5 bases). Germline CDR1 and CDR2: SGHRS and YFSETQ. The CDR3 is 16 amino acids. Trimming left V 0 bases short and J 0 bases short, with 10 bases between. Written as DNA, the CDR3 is TGCGCCAGCAGCTTGGGGGCGGGCCCCTCCTACAATGAGCAGTTCTTC. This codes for CASSLGAGPSYNEQFF.

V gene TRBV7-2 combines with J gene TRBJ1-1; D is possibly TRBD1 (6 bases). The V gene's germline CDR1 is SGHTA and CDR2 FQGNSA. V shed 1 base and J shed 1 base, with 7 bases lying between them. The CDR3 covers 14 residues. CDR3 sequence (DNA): TGTGCCAGCAGCTTAGGACAGGCGAACACTGAAGCTTTCTTT. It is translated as CASSLGQANTEAFF.

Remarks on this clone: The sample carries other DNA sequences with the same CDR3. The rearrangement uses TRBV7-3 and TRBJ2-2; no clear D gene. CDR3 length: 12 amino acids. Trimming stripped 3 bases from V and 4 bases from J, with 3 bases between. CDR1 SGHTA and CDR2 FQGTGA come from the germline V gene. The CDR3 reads CASSLRTGELFF. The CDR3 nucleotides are TGTGCCAGCAGCTTGCGCACCGGGGAGCTGTTTTTT.

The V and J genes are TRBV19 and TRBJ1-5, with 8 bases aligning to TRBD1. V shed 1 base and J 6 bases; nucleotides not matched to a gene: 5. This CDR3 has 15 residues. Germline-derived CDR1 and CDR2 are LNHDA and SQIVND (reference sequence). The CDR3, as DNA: TGTGCCAGTAGTATAGGGGCCACAGGGGGTCAGCCCCAGCATTTT. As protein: CASSIGATGGQPQHF.